This TCR beta chain was sequenced during a study of T-cell reconstitution after alpha-beta-depleted transplantation in children. This clonotype was detected ten times or more. Its antigen is not known. Molecular barcoding with unique molecular identifiers was used for the TCRbeta library. TCRdb independently ran MiXCR on the PCR reads; one entry per CDR3 protein. The sample holds around 670,000 distinct CDR3 sequences, about an eighth seen once. Study-level findings and limits: Approximately two months post-transplant, alpha-beta T cells reportedly originated from several hundred expanded graft clones.

V dropped 2 bases and J dropped 7 bases, with 17 bases sitting between them. This CDR3 spans 15 amino acids. This specimen was PBMCs, taken before TCRalphabeta/CD19-depleted stem cell transplant. This rearrangement joins TRBV12-3 or TRBV12-4 to TRBJ2-5; no reliable D call. The source is a girl under 10 years old with congenital amegakaryocytic thrombocytopenia, due to receive a stem cell transplant. The CDR3 nucleotides read TGTGCCAGCAGTTTATTCACCAAATCGGTAGGGACCCAGTACTTC. It is translated as CASSLFTKSVGTQYF.